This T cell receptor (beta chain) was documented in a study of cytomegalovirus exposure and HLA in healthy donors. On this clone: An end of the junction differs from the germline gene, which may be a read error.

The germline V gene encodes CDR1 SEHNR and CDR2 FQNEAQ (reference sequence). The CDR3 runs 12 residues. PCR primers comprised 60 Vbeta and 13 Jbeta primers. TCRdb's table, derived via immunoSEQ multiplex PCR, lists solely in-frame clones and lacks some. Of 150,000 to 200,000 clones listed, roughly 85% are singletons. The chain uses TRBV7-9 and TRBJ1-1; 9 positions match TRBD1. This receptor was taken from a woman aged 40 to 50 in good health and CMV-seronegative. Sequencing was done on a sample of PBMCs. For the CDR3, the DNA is TGTTCCAGCAGCTCGAGGACAGGGGAGGCTTTCTTT. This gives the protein CSSSSRTGEAFF.